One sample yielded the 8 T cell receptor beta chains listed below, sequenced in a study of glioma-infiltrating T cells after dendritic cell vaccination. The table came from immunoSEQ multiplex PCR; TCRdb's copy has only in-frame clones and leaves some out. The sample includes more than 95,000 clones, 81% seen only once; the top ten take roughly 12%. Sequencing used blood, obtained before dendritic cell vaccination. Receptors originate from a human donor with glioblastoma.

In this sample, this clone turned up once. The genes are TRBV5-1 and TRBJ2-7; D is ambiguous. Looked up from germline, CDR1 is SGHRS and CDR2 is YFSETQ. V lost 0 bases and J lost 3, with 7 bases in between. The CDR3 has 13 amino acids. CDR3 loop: CASSLAAVYEQYF. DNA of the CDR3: TGCGCCAGCAGCTTGGCCGCAGTCTACGAGCAGTACTTC.

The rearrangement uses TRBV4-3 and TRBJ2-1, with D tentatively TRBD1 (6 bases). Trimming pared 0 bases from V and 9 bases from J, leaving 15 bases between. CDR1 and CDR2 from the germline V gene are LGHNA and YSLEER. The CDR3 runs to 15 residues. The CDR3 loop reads CASSQDGIQGGEQFF. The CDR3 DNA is TGCGCCAGCAGCCAAGATGGCATACAGGGCGGTGAGCAGTTCTTC.

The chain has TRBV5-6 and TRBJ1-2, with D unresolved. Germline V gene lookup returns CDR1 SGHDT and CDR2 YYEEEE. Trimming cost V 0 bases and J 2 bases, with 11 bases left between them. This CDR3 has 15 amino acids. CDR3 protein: CASSLGWLSNYGYTF. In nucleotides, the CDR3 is TGTGCCAGCAGCTTGGGATGGCTTTCGAACTATGGCTACACCTTC.

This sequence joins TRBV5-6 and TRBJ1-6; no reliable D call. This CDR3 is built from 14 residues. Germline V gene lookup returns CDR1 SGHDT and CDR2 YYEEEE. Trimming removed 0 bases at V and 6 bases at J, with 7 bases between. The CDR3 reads CASSLGHLNSPLHF. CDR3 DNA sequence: TGTGCCAGCAGCTTGGGACATCTTAATTCACCCCTCCACTTT.

The CDR3 reads CSVEAATGVGEAFF. The CDR3 nucleotides are TGCAGCGTTGAAGCCGCTACGGGGGTGGGTGAAGCTTTCTTT. This chain uses TRBV29-1 with TRBJ1-1; TRBD1 might be the D (5 bases). Germline loops: CDR1 SQVTM, CDR2 ANQGSEA. Trimming shortened V by 1 base and J by 7 bases, and 16 bases separated the two germline ends. The CDR3 spans 14 residues.

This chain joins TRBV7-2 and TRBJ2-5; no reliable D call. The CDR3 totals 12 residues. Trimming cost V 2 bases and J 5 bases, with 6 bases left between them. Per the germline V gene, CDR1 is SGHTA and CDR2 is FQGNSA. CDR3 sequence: CASSLFTETQYF. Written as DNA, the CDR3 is TGTGCCAGCAGCTTATTCACTGAGACCCAGTACTTC.

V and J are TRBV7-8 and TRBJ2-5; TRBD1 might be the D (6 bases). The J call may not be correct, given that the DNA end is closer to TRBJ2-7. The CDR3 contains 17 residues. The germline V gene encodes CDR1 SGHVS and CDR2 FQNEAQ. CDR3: CASSPGTRIRFVYEQYF. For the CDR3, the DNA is TGTGCCAGCAGCCCCGGGACACGGATTCGTTTTGTCTACGAGCAGTACTTC.

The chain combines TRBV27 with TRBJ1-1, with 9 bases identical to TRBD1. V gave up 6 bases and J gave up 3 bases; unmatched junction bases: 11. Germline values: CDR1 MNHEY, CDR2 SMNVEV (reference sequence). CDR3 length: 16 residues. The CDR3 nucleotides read TGTGCCAGCAGCCCAACAGGGGGCAGAAGGTACACTGAAGCTTTCTTT. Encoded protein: CASSPTGGRRYTEAFF.